Sequencing of this T cell receptor beta chain was carried out in a study of OX40 agonist ivuxolimab in advanced cancers. Study summary: Enrolled patients in dose escalation had cancers that were hepatocellular carcinoma, melanoma, renal cell or head and neck cancer. Study-level points and caveats: Undetermined was the antigen specificity of the expanded peripheral T cells.

As to this clone: The antigen remains undetermined.

The method was immunoSEQ multiplex PCR; TCRdb's version includes in-frame clones alone and lacks a portion of them. Of 50,000 to 65,000 clones detected, around 90% appear once; the ten largest clones hold approximately 5.4%. The CDR3 length is 17 residues. Trimming took off 5 bases at V and 0 bases at J, with 19 bases between the two ends. Looked up from germline, CDR1 is SGHVS and CDR2 is FQNEAQ. The TCR originated in an adult with an advanced solid tumor such as melanoma, head and neck, liver or kidney cancer. Sample: CD4+ or CD8+ T cells sorted from blood, taken in a trial of the OX40 agonist ivuxolimab. The chain combines TRBV7-8 with TRBJ1-1; D remains unclear. The CDR3 DNA reads TGTGCCAGCAGCCACAAAGCACCGGGTGGGCTGAACACTGAAGCTTTCTTT. Translated: CASSHKAPGGLNTEAFF.